This T cell receptor beta chain was sequenced for a study of T cell responses to AZD1222 COVID-19 vaccine. V lost 4 bases and J lost 5; bases outside the gene matches: 1. The length of the CDR3 is 13 residues. CDR1 is SGHNT and CDR2 is YYREEE in the germline V gene (reference sequence). Profiling relied on immunoSEQ multiplex PCR, and the TCRdb table lists in-frame clones only, not all of them. The repertoire holds 55,000 to 80,000 clones, with roughly nine tenths as singletons. The sequences come from peripheral blood, collected 28 days after the second AZD1222 dose. The receptor's source is an adult who received the AZD1222 COVID-19 vaccine. This chain connects TRBV5-4 to TRBJ2-7, with 12 bases matching TRBD2. DNA of the CDR3: TGTGCCAGCAGCAGGACTAGCGGGAACGAGCAGTACTTC. This sequence encodes CASSRTSGNEQYF.